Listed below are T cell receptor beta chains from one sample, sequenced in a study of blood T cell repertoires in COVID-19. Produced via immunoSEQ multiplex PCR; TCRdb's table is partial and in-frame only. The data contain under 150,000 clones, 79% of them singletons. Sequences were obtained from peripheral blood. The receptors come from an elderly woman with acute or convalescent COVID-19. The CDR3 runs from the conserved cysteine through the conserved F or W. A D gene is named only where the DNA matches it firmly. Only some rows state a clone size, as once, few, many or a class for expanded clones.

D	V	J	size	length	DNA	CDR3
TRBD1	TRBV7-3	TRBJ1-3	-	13	TGTGCCAGCAGCCCAGGGACAGGGAGGACCATATATTTT	CASSPGTGRTIYF
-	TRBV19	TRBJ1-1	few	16	TGTGCCAGTAGTGATCTTCTGAAACAGGGAACCCCCGAACCTTTCTTT	CASSDLLKQGTPEPFF
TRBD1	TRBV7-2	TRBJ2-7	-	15	TGTGCCAGCAGCCCCCCACAGGGGGTGGCCTACGAGCAGTACTTC	CASSPPQGVAYEQYF
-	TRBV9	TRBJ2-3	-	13	TGTGCCAGCAGCGTAGATGGGACTCACCCTCTATGCTTT	CASSVDGTHPLCF
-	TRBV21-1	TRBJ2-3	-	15	TGTGCCAGCAGCAACCCCCCACAGGGCCCAGATACGCAGTATTTT	CASSNPPQGPDTQYF
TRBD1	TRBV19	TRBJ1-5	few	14	TGTGCCAGTAGTGAGACAGGGGATGATCAGCCCCAGCATTTT	CASSETGDDQPQHF
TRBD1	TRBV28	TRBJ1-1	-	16	TGTGCCAGCAGGCCCTCCGGGACAGGGACCGCCACTGAAGCTTTCTTT	CASRPSGTGTATEAFF
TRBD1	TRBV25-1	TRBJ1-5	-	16	TGTGCCAGCAGTGCCACAGGGGGCTCAGGGAATCAGCCCCAGCATTTT	CASSATGGSGNQPQHF
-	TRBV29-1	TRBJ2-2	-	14	TGCAGCGTTGAAACCCCGACGGGCACCGGGGAGCTGTTTTTT	CSVETPTGTGELFF
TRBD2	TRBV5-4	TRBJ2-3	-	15	TGTGCCAGCAGCTGGCGGACTAGCGGTATTGATACGCAGTATTTT	CASSWRTSGIDTQYF
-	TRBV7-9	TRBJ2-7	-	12	TGTGCCAGCAGCTTAATAGGGGACGAGCAGTACTTC	CASSLIGDEQYF
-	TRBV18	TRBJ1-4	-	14	TGTGCCAGCTCACCAGAAATAGGGGTGGGTAAACTGTTTTTT	CASSPEIGVGKLFF
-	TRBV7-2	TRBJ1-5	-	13	TGTGCCAGCAGCTTTACGGGGGGTCAGCCCCAGCATTTT	CASSFTGGQPQHF
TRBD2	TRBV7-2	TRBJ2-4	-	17	TGTGCCAGCAGCTTAGTGGGCGCGGGGGGGGGCAAAAACATTCAGTACTTC	CASSLVGAGGGKNIQYF
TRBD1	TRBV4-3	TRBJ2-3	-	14	TGCGCCAGCAGAGGGACAGGGCTCACAGATACGCAGTATTTT	CASRGTGLTDTQYF
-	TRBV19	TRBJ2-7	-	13	TGTGCCAGTAGTATCACCGGGGGCTACGAGCAGTACTTC	CASSITGGYEQYF
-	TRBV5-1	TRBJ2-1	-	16	TGCGCCAGCAGTGAACCGGAGACAGCCTCCTACAATGAGCAGTTCTTC	CASSEPETASYNEQFF
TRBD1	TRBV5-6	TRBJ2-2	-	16	TGTGCCAGCAGCCTCCGACAGGGGGCCGGTCCCGGGGAGCTGTTTTTT	CASSLRQGAGPGELFF
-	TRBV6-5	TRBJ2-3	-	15	TGTGCCAGCGGCAATGTGTGGTCGAGCACAGATACGCAGTATTTT	CASGNVWSSTDTQYF
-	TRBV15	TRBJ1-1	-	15	TGTGCCACCAGCAGAGAGCGGGCGATGAACACTGAAGCTTTCTTT	CATSRERAMNTEAFF
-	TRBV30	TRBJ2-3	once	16	TGTGCCTGGAGTGTACGAAGAAGGGACACCACAGATACGCAGTATTTT	CAWSVRRRDTTDTQYF
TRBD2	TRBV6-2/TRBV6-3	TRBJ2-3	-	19	TGTGCCAGCAGTTACCCTACAAGCATGAGGCGGGAGGGCACAGATACGCAGTATTTT	CASSYPTSMRREGTDTQYF
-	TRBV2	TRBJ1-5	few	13	TGTGCCAGCAGCGAAGACAGATATCAGCCCCAGCATTTT	CASSEDRYQPQHF
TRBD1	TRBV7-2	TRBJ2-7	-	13	TGTGCCAGCAGGAAGGACAGGGACTACGAGCAGTACTTC	CASRKDRDYEQYF
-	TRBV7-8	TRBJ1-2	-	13	TGTGCCAGCAGCTCAAGGGGGGGGAATGGCTACACCTTC	CASSSRGGNGYTF
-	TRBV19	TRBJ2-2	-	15	TGTGCCAGTAGCCCGACAAGGCAGGCCACCGGGGAGCTGTTTTTT	CASSPTRQATGELFF
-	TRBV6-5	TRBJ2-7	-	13	TGTGCCAGCTCTATCCAGGGAGGCTACGAGCAGTACTTC	CASSIQGGYEQYF
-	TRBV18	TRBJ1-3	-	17	TGTGCCAGCTCACCTATAGCGGACGGCGGGTCTGGAAACACCATATATTTT	CASSPIADGGSGNTIYF
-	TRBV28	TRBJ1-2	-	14	TGTGCCAGCAGTTTCCCCCGGGCCAGGGCGAGCTACACCTTC	CASSFPRARASYTF
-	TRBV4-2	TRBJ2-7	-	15	TGTGCCAGCAGCCTTCCCGGGGGAGAGAGTAGCGAGCAGTACTTC	CASSLPGGESSEQYF
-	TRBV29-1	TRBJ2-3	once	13	TGCAGCGTTTCCCTGTGGATGGAGGTTACGCAGTATTTT	CSVSLWMEVTQYF
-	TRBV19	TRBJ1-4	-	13	TGTGCCAGTAATGACGGCGGGGATGAAAAACTGTTTTTT	CASNDGGDEKLFF
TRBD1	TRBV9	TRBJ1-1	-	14	TGTGCCAGCAGCGTTACCGGACAGGCCGATGAAGCTTTCTTT	CASSVTGQADEAFF